A single sample gave rise to the 16 T cell receptor beta chains below, sequenced in a study of T cells in Graves' hyperthyroidism and ophthalmopathy. What was amplified from RNA transcripts were TCR beta CDR3 regions. First-round RT-PCR with HTBI primers amplified the TCR CDR3 region. TCRdb used MiXCR to reprocess the multiplex PCR reads, holding one entry per CDR3 protein. The sample has about 350,000 distinct CDR3 sequences, roughly 15% seen once; the top ten hold roughly 33%. Material for sequencing was blood. These receptors were taken from a woman between 35 and 50 years old with Graves' ophthalmopathy.

This clonotype was found many times. The chain links TRBV12-3 or TRBV12-4 to TRBJ2-5; D might be TRBD1 or TRBD2, each matching 5 bases. V dropped 5 bases and J dropped 4 bases, with 14 bases sitting between them. The CDR3 contains 14 residues. The DNA of the CDR3 is TGTGCCAGCAGTCCCCCTCGGGGCGGAGAGACCCAGTACTTC. Its translation is CASSPPRGGETQYF.

This clonotype has ten or more counts. The chain is built from TRBV15 and TRBJ1-4, with D hard to call. V lost 0 bases and J 5 bases, leaving 10 bases between the germline ends. Germline V lookup: CDR1 LNHNV, CDR2 YYDKDF (reference sequence). The CDR3 contains 15 residues. The CDR3, as DNA: TGTGCCACCAGCAGAGATAAACCGCCGAATGAAAAACTGTTTTTT. Translated, it gives CATSRDKPPNEKLFF.

This clonotype was counted ten times or more. The gene calls are TRBV7-6 and TRBJ2-3; D remains unclear. This CDR3 is 14 amino acids long. CDR1 is SGHVS, CDR2 FNYEAQ, per germline. The ends were cut back, 1 base at V and 2 bases at J, with 7 bases in the middle. The CDR3 bases are TGTGCCAGCAGCTTAGAGGCGAACACAGATACGCAGTATTTT. This encodes CASSLEANTDTQYF.

This clonotype was seen repeatedly, ten times or more. The chain carries TRBV24-1 and TRBJ2-3; D remains ambiguous. The length of the CDR3 is 13 residues. Trimming stripped 9 bases from V and 0 bases from J, with 9 bases between. Germline V gives CDR1 KGHDR, CDR2 SFDVKD. This chain's CDR3 is CATCQESTDTQYF. CDR3 DNA sequence: TGTGCCACCTGTCAGGAGAGCACAGATACGCAGTATTTT.

The rearrangement joins TRBV4-2 to TRBJ2-2; 12 nucleotides agree with TRBD2. This CDR3 comprises 16 residues. Per germline, CDR1 LGHNA and CDR2 YNFKEQ. Germline trimming cut 4 bases from V and 4 bases from J; bases unmatched to any gene: 4. The CDR3 DNA reads as TGTGCCAGCAGCCTTTCTAGCGGGGGGGTCACCGGGGAGCTGTTTTTT. Its protein is CASSLSSGGVTGELFF.

In its sample, this clonotype was seen many times. The chain recombines TRBV7-8 with TRBJ2-1; D possibly corresponds to TRBD1 (5 bases). Trimming left V 1 base short and J 6 bases short, with 13 bases between. Germline assignment: CDR1 SGHVS and CDR2 FQNEAQ. The CDR3 spans 15 residues. The CDR3 DNA sequence: TGTGCCAGCAGCTTAGTACAGGCAACCTTCAATGAGCAGTTCTTC. It encodes CASSLVQATFNEQFF.

On this clonotype: This may be a read error: a much more frequent sequence differs by one nucleotide. Here the CDR3 reads CSARTTMRRVNEQFF. The DNA of the CDR3 is TGCAGTGCTAGGACGACAATGAGGCGGGTCAATGAGCAGTTCTTC. The J gene is TRBJ2-1, the V gene TRBV20-1; tentatively, D is TRBD2 (5 bases). Trimming took off 3 bases at V and 6 bases at J, with 18 bases between the two ends. Germline V CDR1 and CDR2: DFQATT, SNEGSKA (reference sequence). This CDR3 has 15 residues.

V is TRBV11-2 and J is TRBJ2-7; TRBD2 aligns across 8 bases. Germline V lookup: CDR1 SGHAT, CDR2 FQNNGV. The V and J ends lost 5 bases and 3 bases, in that order; junction bases with no gene match: 3. The CDR3 spans 13 residues. The chain's CDR3 is CASSVSGGYEQYF. The CDR3 region has the DNA TGTGCCAGCAGCGTAAGCGGGGGCTACGAGCAGTACTTC.

This clonotype was seen at least ten times. The chain joins TRBV10-3 to TRBJ2-3; D not resolved. From germline, CDR1 is ENHRY and CDR2 SYGVKD. V was pared by 5 bases and J by 6 bases, with 12 bases between. There are 13 residues in the CDR3. CDR3 region: CAISPREVDTQYF. CDR3 DNA sequence: TGTGCCATCAGTCCAAGGGAAGTGGATACGCAGTATTTT.

This clonotype was counted many times. The V call is TRBV28, the J call TRBJ2-7; 7 bases align to TRBD1. V shed 6 bases, J shed 0 bases, and the junction held 8 bases outside the gene matches. The germline CDR1 and CDR2 sequences are MDHEN and SYDVKM. CDR3 size: 15 residues. CDR3 sequence reads: CASRRRQGSSYEQYF. CDR3 DNA: TGTGCCAGCAGAAGAAGACAGGGAAGCTCCTACGAGCAGTACTTC.

The table lists this clonotype with many counts. This rearrangement joins TRBV27 to TRBJ2-7; D tentatively reads TRBD1 or TRBD2 (6 bases each). Germline lookup yields CDR1 MNHEY and CDR2 SMNVEV (reference sequence). This CDR3 region has 14 residues. Trimming cost V 3 bases and J 3 bases, with 12 bases left between them. CDR3 sequence (DNA): TGTGCCAGCAGTTTTTCGCGGGGACACTACGAGCAGTACTTC. This translates into CASSFSRGHYEQYF.

This rearrangement joins TRBV7-9 to TRBJ1-2; maybe TRBD1 (5 bases). This CDR3 contains 12 residues. Trimming took off 4 bases at V and 8 bases at J, with 11 bases between the two ends. Germline V lookup: CDR1 SEHNR, CDR2 FQNEAQ (reference sequence). CDR3 coding DNA: TGTGCCAGCAGCTCGGGACCCTGGGGCTACACCTTC. Encoded protein: CASSSGPWGYTF.

The J gene is TRBJ2-1, the V gene TRBV20-1, with 8 bases that match TRBD2. The length of the CDR3 is 15 residues. Per the germline V gene, CDR1 is DFQATT and CDR2 is SNEGSKA (reference sequence). Germline trimming cut 3 bases from V and 3 bases from J; bases unmatched to any gene: 7. The CDR3 nucleotides are TGCAGTGCTAGTCGGGTAGCGGGAAACTACAATGAGCAGTTCTTC. Its translation: CSASRVAGNYNEQFF.

This clonotype has ten or more counts. This chain joins TRBV12-3 or TRBV12-4 and TRBJ1-4; D is possibly TRBD1 (5 bases). The CDR3 extends over 17 amino acids. Trimming took off 1 base at V and 5 bases at J, with 17 bases between the two ends. The CDR3 sequence is CASSLELSGLLNEKLFF. CDR3 bases: TGTGCCAGCAGTTTAGAACTTTCGGGACTCCTGAATGAAAAACTGTTTTTT.

The chain joins TRBV20-1 to TRBJ1-1; the match to TRBD1 covers 9 bases. CDR1 and CDR2 (germline): DFQATT, SNEGSKA (reference sequence). V was clipped by 5 bases and J by 4 bases; unmatched bases: 5. The CDR3 sequence is 13 residues long. The CDR3 coding sequence is TGCAGTGCTGGGGGACAGGGTGTCACTGAAGCTTTCTTT. Translation: CSAGGQGVTEAFF.

This clonotype was seen only a few times. This chain joins TRBV4-1 and TRBJ2-5; D possibly corresponds to TRBD2 (6 bases). Germline CDR1 reads MGHRA; CDR2 reads YSYEKL. The CDR3 runs 17 residues. V lost 0 bases and J 5 bases, leaving 19 bases between the germline ends. The CDR3 DNA reads TGCGCCAGCAGCCAAGATCCCAGCAGGGAGGTAGGGGAGACCCAGTACTTC. Its protein product is CASSQDPSREVGETQYF.